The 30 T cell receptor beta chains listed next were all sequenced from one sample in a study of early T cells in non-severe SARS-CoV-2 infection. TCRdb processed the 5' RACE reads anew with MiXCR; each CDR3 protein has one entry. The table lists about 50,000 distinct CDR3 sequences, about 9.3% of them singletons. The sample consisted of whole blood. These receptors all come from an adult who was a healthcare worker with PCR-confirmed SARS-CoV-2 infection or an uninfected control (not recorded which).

The CDR3 spells CATSELAGVSTDTQYF. The CDR3 DNA follows: TGTGCCACCAGCGAACTAGCGGGAGTTAGCACAGATACGCAGTATTTT. The J gene is TRBJ2-3, the V gene TRBV15, with 11 bases aligning to TRBD2. CDR3 length equals 16 residues. V gave up 5 bases and J gave up 0 bases; unmatched junction bases: 4. Per the germline V gene, CDR1 is LNHNV and CDR2 is YYDKDF (reference sequence).

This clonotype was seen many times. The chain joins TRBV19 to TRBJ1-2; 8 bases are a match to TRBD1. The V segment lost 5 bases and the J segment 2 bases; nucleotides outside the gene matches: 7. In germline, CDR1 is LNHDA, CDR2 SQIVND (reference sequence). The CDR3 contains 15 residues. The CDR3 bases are TGTGCCAGTAGTGTAAGTCGGACAGGGAACTATGGCTACACCTTC. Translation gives CASSVSRTGNYGYTF.

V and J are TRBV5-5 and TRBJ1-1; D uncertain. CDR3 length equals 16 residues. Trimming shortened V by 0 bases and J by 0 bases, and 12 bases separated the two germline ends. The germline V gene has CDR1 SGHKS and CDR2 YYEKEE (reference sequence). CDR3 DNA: TGTGCCAGCAGCTTGGAAGGGCGGCAGGTGAACACTGAAGCTTTCTTT. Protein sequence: CASSLEGRQVNTEAFF.

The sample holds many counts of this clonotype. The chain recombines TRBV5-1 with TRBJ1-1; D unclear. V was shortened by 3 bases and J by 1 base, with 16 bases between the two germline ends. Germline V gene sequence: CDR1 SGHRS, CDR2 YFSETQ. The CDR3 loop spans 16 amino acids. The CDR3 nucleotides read TGCGCCAGCAGCTCGGCGGTAGGGCCGAGGAACACTGAAGCTTTCTTT. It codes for CASSSAVGPRNTEAFF. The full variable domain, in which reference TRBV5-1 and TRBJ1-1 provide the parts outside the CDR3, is KAGVTQTPRYLIKTRGQQVTLSCSPISGHRSVSWYQQTPGQGLQFLFEYFSETQRNKGNFPGRFSGRQFSNSRSEMNVSTLELGDSALYLCASSSAVGPRNTEAFFGQGTRLTVV.

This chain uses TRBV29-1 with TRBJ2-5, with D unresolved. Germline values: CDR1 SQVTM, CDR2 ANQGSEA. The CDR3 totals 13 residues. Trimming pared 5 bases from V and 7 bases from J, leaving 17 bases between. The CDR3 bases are TGCAGCGTTTACTGGACGGTGGTACGGACCCAGTACTTC. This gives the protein CSVYWTVVRTQYF.

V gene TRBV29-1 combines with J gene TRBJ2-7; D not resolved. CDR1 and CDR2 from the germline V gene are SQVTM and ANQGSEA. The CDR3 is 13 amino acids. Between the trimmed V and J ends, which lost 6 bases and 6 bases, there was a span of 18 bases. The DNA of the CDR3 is TGCAGCGTACTTAGGACCGACCCGGGCGAGCAGTACTTC. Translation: CSVLRTDPGEQYF.

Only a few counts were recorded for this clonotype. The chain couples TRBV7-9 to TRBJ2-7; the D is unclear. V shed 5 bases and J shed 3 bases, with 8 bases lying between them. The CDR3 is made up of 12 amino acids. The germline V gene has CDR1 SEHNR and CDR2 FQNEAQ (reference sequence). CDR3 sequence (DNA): TGTGCCAGCAGCCATAGTCTCTACGAGCAGTACTTC. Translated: CASSHSLYEQYF.

The chain's CDR3 is CASRDRDHNSPLHF. The CDR3 bases are TGTGCCAGCAGGGACAGGGATCATAATTCACCCCTCCACTTT. The chain recombines TRBV6-6 with TRBJ1-6, with 8 bases that match TRBD1. The J segment lost 5 bases and the V segment lost 6 bases, leaving 3 bases of the junction unmatched. The CDR3 covers 14 residues. Germline-derived CDR1 and CDR2 are MNHNY and SVGAGI (reference sequence).

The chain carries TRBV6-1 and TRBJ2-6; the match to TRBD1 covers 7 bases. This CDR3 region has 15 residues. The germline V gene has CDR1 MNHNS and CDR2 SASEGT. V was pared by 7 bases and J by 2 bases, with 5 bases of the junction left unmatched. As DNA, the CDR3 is TGTGCCAGCATTAGAACAGGGGCTGGGGCCAACGTCCTGACTTTC. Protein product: CASIRTGAGANVLTF.

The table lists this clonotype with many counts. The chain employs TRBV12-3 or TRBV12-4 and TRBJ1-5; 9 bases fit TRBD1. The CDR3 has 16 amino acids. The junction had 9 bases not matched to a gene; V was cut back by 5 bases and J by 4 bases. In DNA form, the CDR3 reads TGTGCCAGCAGTCCGTCGACAGGGGGTAGAAATCAGCCCCAGCATTTT. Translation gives CASSPSTGGRNQPQHF.

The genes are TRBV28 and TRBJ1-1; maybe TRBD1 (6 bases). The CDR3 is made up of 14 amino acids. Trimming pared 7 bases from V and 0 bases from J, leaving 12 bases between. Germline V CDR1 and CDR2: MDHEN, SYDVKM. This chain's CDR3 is CASIEGQLNTEAFF. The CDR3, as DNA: TGTGCCAGCATAGAAGGACAGTTGAACACTGAAGCTTTCTTT.

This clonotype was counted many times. CDR3 coding DNA: TGTGCCAGCAGCTCTACCGGGACTAGCGCCCACAATGAGCAGTTCTTC. Encoded protein: CASSSTGTSAHNEQFF. The chain uses TRBV7-2 and TRBJ2-1; 10 bases align to TRBD2. The CDR3 runs 16 residues. Trimming cost V 4 bases and J 5 bases; bases outside gene matches: 8. Looked up from germline, CDR1 is SGHTA and CDR2 is FQGNSA.

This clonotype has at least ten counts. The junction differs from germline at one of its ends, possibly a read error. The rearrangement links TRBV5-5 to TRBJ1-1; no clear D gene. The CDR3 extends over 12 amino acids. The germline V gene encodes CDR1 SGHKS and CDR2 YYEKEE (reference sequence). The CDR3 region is CASSSKSLTGAF. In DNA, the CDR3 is TGTGCCAGCAGCTCAAAGAGCCTTACGGGTGCCTTT.

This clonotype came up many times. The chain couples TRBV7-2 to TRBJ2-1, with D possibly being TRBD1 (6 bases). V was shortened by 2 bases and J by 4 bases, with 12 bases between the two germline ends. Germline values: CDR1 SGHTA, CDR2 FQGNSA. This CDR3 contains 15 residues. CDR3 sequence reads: CASSLLSRGYNEQFF. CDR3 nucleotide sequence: TGTGCCAGCAGCTTATTGAGCAGGGGATACAATGAGCAGTTCTTC.

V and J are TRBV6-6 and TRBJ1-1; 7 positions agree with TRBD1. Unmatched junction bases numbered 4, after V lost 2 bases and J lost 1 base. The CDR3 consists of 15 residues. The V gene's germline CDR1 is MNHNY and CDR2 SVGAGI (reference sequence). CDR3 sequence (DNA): TGTGCCAGCAGTTACGGGCAGGGGGGGAACACTGAAGCTTTCTTT. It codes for CASSYGQGGNTEAFF.

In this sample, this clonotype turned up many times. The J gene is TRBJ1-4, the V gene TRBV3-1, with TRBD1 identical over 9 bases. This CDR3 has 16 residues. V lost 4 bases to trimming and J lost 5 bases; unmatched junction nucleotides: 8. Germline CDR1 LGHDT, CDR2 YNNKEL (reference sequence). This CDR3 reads CASSPPAGTGNEKLFF. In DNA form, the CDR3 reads TGTGCCAGCAGCCCCCCGGCCGGGACAGGGAATGAAAAACTGTTTTTT.

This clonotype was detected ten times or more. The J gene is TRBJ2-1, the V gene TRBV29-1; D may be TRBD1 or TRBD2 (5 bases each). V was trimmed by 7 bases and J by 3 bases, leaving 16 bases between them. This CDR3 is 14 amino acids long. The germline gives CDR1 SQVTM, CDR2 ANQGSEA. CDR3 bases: TGCAGCGCTACCGGGACGGAGGACTACAATGAGCAGTTCTTC. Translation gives CSATGTEDYNEQFF.

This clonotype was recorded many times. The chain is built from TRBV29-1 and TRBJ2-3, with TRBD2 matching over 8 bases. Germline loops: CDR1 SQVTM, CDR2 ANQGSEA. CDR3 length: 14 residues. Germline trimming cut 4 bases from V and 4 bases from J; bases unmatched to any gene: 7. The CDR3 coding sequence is TGCAGCGTTGGGGTCAGCGGGGGTCCAGATACGCAGTATTTT. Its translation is CSVGVSGGPDTQYF.

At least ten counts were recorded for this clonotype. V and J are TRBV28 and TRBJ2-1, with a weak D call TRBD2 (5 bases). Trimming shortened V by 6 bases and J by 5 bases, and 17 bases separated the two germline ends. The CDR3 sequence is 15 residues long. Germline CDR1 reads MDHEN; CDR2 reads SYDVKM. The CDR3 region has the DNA TGTGCCAGCAGGGGAAGGCTAGCTCCGGACAATGAGCAGTTCTTC. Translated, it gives CASRGRLAPDNEQFF. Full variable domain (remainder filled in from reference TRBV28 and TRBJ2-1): DVKVTQSSRYLVKRTGEKVFLECVQDMDHENMFWYRQDPGLGLRLIYFSYDVKMKEKGDIPEGYSVSREKKERFSLILESASTNQTSMYLCASRGRLAPDNEQFFGPGTRLTVL.

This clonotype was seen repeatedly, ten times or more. This CDR3 reads CASSPTGLSGRTIYF. The DNA for the CDR3 is TGTGCCAGCAGCCCGACAGGCCTATCTGGACGGACCATATATTTT. The chain combines TRBV7-9 with TRBJ1-3; maybe TRBD1 (6 bases). The germline gives CDR1 SEHNR, CDR2 FQNEAQ (reference sequence). The CDR3 is made up of 15 amino acids. The V and J ends lost 5 bases and 10 bases respectively, with 21 bases between them.

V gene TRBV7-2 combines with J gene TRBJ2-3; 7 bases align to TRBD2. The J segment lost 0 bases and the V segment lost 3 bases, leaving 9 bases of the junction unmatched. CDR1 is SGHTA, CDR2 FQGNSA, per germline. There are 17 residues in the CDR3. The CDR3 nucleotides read TGTGCCAGCAGCTTGAGGCCTAGCGGAACTAGCACAGATACGCAGTATTTT. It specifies CASSLRPSGTSTDTQYF.

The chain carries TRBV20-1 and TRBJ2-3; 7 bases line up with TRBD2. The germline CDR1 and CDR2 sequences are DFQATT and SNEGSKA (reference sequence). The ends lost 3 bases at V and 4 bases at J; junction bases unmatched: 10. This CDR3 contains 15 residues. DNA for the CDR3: TGCAGTGCTAGTTTCCGGGAGGACCGGGCAGATACGCAGTATTTT. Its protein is CSASFREDRADTQYF.

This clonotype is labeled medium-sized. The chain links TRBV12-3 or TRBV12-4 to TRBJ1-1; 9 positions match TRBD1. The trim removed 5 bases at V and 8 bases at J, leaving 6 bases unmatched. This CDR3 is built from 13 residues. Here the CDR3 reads CASSDTGGIEAFF. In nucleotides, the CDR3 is TGTGCCAGCAGTGACACAGGGGGCATCGAAGCTTTCTTT.

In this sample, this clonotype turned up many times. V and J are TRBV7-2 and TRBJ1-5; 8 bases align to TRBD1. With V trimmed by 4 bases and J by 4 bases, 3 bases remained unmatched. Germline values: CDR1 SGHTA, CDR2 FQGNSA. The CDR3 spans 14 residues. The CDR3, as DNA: TGTGCCAGCAGCTCGACAGGGGTTAATCAGCCCCAGCATTTT. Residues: CASSSTGVNQPQHF.

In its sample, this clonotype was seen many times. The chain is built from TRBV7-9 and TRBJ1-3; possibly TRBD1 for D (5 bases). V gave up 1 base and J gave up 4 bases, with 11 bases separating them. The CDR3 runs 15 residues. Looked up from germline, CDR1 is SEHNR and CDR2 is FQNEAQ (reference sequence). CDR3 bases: TGTGCCAGCAGCTTAGATGGGGGTATCGGAAACACCATATATTTT. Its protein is CASSLDGGIGNTIYF.

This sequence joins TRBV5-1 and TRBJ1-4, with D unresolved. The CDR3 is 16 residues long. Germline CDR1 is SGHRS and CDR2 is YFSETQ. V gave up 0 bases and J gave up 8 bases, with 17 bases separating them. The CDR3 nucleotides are TGCGCCAGCAGCTTGGGACCCGACGGAAAAGACGAAAAACTGTTTTTT. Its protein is CASSLGPDGKDEKLFF.

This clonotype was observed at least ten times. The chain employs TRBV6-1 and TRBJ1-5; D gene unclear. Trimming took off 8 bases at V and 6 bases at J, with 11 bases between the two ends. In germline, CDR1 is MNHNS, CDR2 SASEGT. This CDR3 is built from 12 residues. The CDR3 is CASQADVQPQHF. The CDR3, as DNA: TGTGCCAGCCAAGCGGACGTTCAGCCCCAGCATTTT.

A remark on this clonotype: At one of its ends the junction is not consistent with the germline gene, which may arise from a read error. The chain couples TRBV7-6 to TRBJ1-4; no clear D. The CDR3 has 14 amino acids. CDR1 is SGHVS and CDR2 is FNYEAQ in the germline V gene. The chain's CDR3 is CASSPSRGNEILFF. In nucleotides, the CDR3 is TGTGCCAGCAGCCCAAGCCGCGGGAATGAAATACTGTTTTTT.

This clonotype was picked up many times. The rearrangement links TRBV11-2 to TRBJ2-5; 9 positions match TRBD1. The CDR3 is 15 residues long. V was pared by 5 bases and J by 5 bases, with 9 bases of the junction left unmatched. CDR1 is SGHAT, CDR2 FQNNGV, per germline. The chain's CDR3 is CASSKGQGLWETQYF. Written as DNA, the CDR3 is TGTGCCAGCAGCAAAGGACAGGGGCTCTGGGAGACCCAGTACTTC.

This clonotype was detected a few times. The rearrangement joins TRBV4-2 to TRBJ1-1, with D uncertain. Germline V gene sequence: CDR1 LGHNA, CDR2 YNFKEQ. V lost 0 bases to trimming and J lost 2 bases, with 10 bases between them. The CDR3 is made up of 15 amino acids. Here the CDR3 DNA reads TGTGCCAGCAGCCAAGACACTCCGCCTAACACTGAAGCTTTCTTT. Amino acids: CASSQDTPPNTEAFF.